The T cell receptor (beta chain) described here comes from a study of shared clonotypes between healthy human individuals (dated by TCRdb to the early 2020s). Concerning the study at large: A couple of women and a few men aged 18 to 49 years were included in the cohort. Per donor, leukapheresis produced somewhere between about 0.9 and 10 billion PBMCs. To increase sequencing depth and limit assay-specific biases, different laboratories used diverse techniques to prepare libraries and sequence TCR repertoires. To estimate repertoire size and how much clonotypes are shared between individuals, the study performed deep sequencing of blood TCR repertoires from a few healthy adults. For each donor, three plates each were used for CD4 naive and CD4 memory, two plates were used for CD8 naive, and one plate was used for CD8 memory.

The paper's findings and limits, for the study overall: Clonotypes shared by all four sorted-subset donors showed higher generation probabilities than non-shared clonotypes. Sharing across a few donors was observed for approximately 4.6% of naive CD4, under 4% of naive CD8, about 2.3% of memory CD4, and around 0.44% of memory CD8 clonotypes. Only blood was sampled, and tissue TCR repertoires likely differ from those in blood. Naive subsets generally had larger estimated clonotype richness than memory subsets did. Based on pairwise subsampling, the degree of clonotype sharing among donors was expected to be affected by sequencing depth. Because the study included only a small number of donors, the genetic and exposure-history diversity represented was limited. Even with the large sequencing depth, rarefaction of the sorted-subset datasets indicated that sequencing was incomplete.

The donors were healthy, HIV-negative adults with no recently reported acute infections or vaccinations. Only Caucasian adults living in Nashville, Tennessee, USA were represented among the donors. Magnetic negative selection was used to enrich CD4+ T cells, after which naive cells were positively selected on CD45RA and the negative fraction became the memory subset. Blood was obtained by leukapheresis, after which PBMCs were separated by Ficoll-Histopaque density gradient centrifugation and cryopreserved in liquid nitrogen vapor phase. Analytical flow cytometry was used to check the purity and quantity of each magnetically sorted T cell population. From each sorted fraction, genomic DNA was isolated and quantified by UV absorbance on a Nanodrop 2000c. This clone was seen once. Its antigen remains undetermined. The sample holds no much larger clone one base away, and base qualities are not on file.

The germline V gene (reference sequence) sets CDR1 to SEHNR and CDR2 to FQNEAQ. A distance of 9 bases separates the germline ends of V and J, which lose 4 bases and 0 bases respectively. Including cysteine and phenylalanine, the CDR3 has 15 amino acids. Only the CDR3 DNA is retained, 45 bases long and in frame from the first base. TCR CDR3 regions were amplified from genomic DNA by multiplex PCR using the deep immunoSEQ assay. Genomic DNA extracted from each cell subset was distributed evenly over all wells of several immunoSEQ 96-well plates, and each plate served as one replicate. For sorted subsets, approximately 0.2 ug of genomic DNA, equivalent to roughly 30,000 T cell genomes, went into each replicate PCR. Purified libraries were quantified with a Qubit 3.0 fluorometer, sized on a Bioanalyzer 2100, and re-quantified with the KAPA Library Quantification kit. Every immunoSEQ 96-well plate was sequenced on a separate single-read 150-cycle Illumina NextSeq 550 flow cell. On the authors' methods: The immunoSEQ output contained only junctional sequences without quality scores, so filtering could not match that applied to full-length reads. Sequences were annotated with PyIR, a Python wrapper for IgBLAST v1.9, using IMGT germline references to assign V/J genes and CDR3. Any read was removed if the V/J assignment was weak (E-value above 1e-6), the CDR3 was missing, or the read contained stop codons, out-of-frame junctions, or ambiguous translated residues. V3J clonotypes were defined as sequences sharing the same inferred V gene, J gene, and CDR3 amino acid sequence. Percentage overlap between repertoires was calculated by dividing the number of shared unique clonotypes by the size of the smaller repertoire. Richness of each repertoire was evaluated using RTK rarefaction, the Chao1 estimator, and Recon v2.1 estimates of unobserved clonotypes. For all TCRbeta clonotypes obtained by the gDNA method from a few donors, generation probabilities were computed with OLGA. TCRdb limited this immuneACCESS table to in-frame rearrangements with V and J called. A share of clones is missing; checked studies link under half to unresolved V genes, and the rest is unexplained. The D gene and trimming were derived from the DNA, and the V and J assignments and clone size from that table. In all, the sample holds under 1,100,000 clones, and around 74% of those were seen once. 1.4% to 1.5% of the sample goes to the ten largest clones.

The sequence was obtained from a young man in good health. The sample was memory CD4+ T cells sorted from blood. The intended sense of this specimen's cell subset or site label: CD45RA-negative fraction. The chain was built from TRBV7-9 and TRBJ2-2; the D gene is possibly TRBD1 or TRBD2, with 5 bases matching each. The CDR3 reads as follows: CASSSGRSNTGELFF. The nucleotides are TGTGCCAGCAGCTCGGGACGGTCGAACACCGGGGAGCTGTTTTTT.